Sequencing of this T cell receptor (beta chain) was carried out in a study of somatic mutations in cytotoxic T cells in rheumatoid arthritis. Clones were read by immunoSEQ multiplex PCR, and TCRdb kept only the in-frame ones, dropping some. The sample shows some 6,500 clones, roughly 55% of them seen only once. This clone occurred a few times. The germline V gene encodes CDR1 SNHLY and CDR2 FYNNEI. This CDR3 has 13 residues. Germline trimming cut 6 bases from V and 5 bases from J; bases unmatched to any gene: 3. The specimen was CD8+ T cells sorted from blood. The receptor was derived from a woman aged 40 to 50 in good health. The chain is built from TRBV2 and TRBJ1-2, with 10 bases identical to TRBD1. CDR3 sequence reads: CASSGTGVYGYTF. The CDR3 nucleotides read TGTGCCAGCAGCGGGACAGGGGTTTATGGCTACACCTTC.